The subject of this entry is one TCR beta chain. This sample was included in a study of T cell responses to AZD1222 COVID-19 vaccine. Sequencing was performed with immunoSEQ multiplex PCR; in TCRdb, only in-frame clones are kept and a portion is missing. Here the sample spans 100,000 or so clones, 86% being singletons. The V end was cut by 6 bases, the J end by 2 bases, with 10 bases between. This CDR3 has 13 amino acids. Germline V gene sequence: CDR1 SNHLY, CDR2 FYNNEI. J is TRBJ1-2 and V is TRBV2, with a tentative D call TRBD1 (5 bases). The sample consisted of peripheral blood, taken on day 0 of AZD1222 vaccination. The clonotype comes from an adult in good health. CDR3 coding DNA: TGTGCCAGCAGCGGTAGGACAAACTATGGCTACACCTTC. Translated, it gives CASSGRTNYGYTF.